The rows below give T cell receptor beta chains drawn from one sample of a study of T cells after yellow fever vaccination. From the 5' RACE reads, TCRdb called clonotypes with MiXCR, one entry per CDR3 protein. Here the sample spans 250,000 or so distinct CDR3 sequences, less than 7.5% being singletons. Sequencing was performed on CD4+ T cells sorted from PBMCs, taken on the day of the yellow fever booster vaccination. These receptors all stem from a man younger than 45 who received the YFV17D yellow fever vaccine. Both conserved end residues are part of each CDR3. The order of the fields is J gene, V gene, CDR3 protein.

>TRBJ1-1|TRBV5-1
CASSLGGLNTEAFF
>TRBJ2-7|TRBV4-3
CASSPANRLAGEQYF
>TRBJ2-1|TRBV5-1
CASRASSASYNEQFF
>TRBJ2-5|TRBV21-1
CASSNLAGEETQYF
>TRBJ2-3|TRBV7-2
CASSLNLAGPPDTQYF
>TRBJ1-5|TRBV12-3/TRBV12-4
CASSLKVIQPQHF
>TRBJ1-3|TRBV6-1
CASSDGLRYTNTIYF
>TRBJ2-2|TRBV5-1
CASSPGTDTGELFF
>TRBJ2-2|TRBV6-5
CASSYNLNTGELFF
>TRBJ2-7|TRBV3-1
CASSHGGPEGEQYF
>TRBJ2-1|TRBV3-1
CACSQFSAGNLEQFF
>TRBJ1-1|TRBV5-1
CASSLALVPNTEAFF
>TRBJ1-4|TRBV12-3/TRBV12-4
CASSLRQLGKLFF
>TRBJ2-2|TRBV21-1
CASSKVDREGFPGELFF
>TRBJ2-5|TRBV20-1
CSAGESTETQYF
>TRBJ2-1|TRBV6-5
CASSGLAPNEQFF
>TRBJ2-5|TRBV5-1
CASSLVASSTQETQYF
>TRBJ1-1|TRBV3-1
CASSQDGGFQPAFF
>TRBJ1-5|TRBV20-1
CSAKVMGTESNQPQHF
>TRBJ1-6|TRBV20-1
CSAPRDRDNSPLHF
>TRBJ2-3|TRBV19
CASSQDRGRTDTQYF
>TRBJ1-3|TRBV2
CASSRDGNTIYF
>TRBJ1-4|TRBV21-1
CASSRTHSTNEKLFF
>TRBJ2-7|TRBV7-6
CASSNLGHYEQYF
>TRBJ1-2|TRBV12-3/TRBV12-4
CASRRGSEYGYTF
>TRBJ2-2|TRBV6-1
CASSADRATGELFF
>TRBJ2-5|TRBV7-9
CASSLAPSGRAQTQYF
>TRBJ2-1|TRBV28
CASSASGRVNEQFF
>TRBJ2-7|TRBV11-2
CASSFRTASGSQSYEQYF
>TRBJ2-5|TRBV7-9
CASEGVETQYF
>TRBJ2-1|TRBV6-5
CASSYSGTGGLEQFF
>TRBJ2-7|TRBV5-8
CASSLGLAEGLGQYF
>TRBJ2-1|TRBV3-1
CASTKDRIRREQFF
>TRBJ2-3|TRBV20-1
CSARGSLAGGTDTQYF
>TRBJ2-1|TRBV7-2
CASSLRGAQSQFF
>TRBJ2-3|TRBV20-1
CSAARLAGVDDTQYF
>TRBJ2-7|TRBV3-1
CASCQRGVYEQYF
>TRBJ1-6|TRBV5-1
CASSLGSPTSYNSPLHF
>TRBJ2-3|TRBV7-3
CASSPLAFTDTQYF
>TRBJ2-4|TRBV6-6
CASGPQENIQYF
>TRBJ2-5|TRBV27
CASSYIGTSGRETQYF
>TRBJ2-5|TRBV7-2
CASSLATGGKETQYF
>TRBJ1-5|TRBV20-1
CSARENSNQPQHF
>TRBJ2-1|TRBV7-6
CASSKMASALNEQFF
>TRBJ2-1|TRBV14
CASSPLGASGNEQFF
>TRBJ2-4|TRBV12-3/TRBV12-4
CASRLTGGNIQYF
>TRBJ2-1|TRBV20-1
CSARDWRDSYNEQFF
>TRBJ1-5|TRBV28
CASSSREGGQPQHF